This TCR beta chain was obtained from a study of CD8 T cells in Susac syndrome. The germline CDR1 and CDR2 sequences are GTSNPN and SVGIG (reference sequence). The CDR3 is 12 residues long. Reverse transcription used about 0.5 to 1 ug RNA and random hexamers. TCRdb redid the calling of the immunoSEQ multiplex PCR reads with MiXCR, one entry per CDR3 protein. Altogether about 190,000 distinct CDR3 sequences are present, 95% being singletons, with the ten largest covering 0.16%. Patients with Susac syndrome showed fulfilment of recently defined diagnostic criteria for definite or probable disease. Worth noting for this clonotype: At one end the junction does not follow the germline gene, possibly because of a read error.

The receptor comes from a human donor with Susac syndrome. The chain combines TRBV30 with TRBJ2-1; 7 bases line up with TRBD2. Sequencing was done on a sample of CD8+ T cells from PBMCs. The CDR3 sequence: CAWRRPGLESEF. CDR3 DNA sequence: TGTGCCTGGAGGCGACCCGGACTAGAATCTGAGTTC.